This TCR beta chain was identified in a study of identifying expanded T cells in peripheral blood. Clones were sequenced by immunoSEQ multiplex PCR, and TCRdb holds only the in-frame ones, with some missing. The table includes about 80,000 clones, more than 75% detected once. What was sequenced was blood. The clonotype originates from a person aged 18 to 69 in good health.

This CDR3 reads CASSLTRLNEQFF. Written as DNA, the CDR3 is TGCGCCAGCAGCTTGACCAGGCTAAATGAGCAGTTCTTC. The chain couples TRBV5-1 to TRBJ2-1, with unresolved D. The length of the CDR3 is 13 residues. Trimming shortened V by 1 base and J by 7 bases, and 9 bases separated the two germline ends. CDR1 is SGHRS and CDR2 is YFSETQ in the germline V gene.